This is a list of T cell receptor beta chains from one sample in a study of blood T cell repertoires in COVID-19. TCRdb keeps only in-frame clones here, not all; method: immunoSEQ multiplex PCR. The sample contains over 70,000 clones, roughly three quarters of which appear only once. Source material: peripheral blood. All receptors derive from a man aged 65-85 years with active or convalescent COVID-19. CDR3s include the opening cysteine and the closing phenylalanine or tryptophan. D genes are given only for firm matches. For some rows the clone size is stated as once, few or many, or as a class when expanded; others skip it.

CDR3: CASSYTGSGNTIYF
DNA: TGTGCCAGCAGTTATACAGGGAGCGGAAACACCATATATTTT
D: -
size: -
V: TRBV6-5
J: TRBJ1-3

CDR3: CASSQGRTNQPQHF
DNA: TGTGCCAGTAGTCAGGGGCGGACTAATCAGCCCCAGCATTTT
D: -
size: -
V: TRBV19
J: TRBJ1-5

CDR3: CASSGGVTDTQYF
DNA: TGTGCCAGCTCAGGGGGCGTCACAGATACGCAGTATTTT
D: TRBD1
size: -
V: TRBV7-6
J: TRBJ2-3

CDR3: CASSMEGKEKLFF
DNA: TGTGCCAGTAGTATGGAGGGAAAAGAAAAACTGTTTTTT
D: -
size: -
V: TRBV19
J: TRBJ1-4

CDR3: CASSMSAGIGQPQHF
DNA: TGTGCCAGTAGTATGTCGGCAGGGATCGGTCAGCCCCAGCATTTT
D: -
size: -
V: TRBV19
J: TRBJ1-5

CDR3: CASSSRQGNEKLFF
DNA: TGTGCCAGCAGCTCAAGGCAGGGCAATGAAAAACTGTTTTTT
D: -
size: few
V: TRBV13
J: TRBJ1-4

CDR3: CSVTLAGNTDTQYF
DNA: TGCAGCGTTACACTAGCGGGGAACACAGATACGCAGTATTTT
D: TRBD2
size: -
V: TRBV29-1
J: TRBJ2-3

CDR3: CASSLDTGVGETQYF
DNA: TGTGCCAGCAGCCTTGATACAGGGGTTGGAGAGACCCAGTACTTC
D: TRBD1
size: -
V: TRBV3-1/TRBV3-2
J: TRBJ2-5

CDR3: CASSPQGNTGELFF
DNA: TGTGCCAGCAGTCCACAGGGGAACACCGGGGAGCTGTTTTTT
D: -
size: -
V: TRBV7-3
J: TRBJ2-2

CDR3: CASSNTGRAFF
DNA: TGTGCCAGCAGCAATACAGGGCGAGCTTTCTTT
D: -
size: -
V: TRBV6-5
J: TRBJ1-1

CDR3: CASSIRGRGHAGFF
DNA: TGTGCCAGCAGCATCCGGGGGAGGGGTCACGCCGGGTTCTTC
D: TRBD2
size: -
V: TRBV27
J: TRBJ2-1

CDR3: CASSPIPSGGSTGELFF
DNA: TGCGCCAGCAGCCCGATTCCTAGCGGGGGGAGCACCGGGGAGCTGTTTTTT
D: TRBD2
size: -
V: TRBV10-1
J: TRBJ2-2

CDR3: CASAAWDEQYF
DNA: TGTGCCAGCGCGGCGTGGGACGAGCAGTACTTC
D: -
size: -
V: TRBV2
J: TRBJ2-7

CDR3: CASSFPEGVEAFF
DNA: TGTGCCAGCAGTTTCCCCGAAGGGGTTGAAGCTTTCTTT
D: -
size: -
V: TRBV6-6
J: TRBJ1-1

CDR3: CASTDTGPSGNTIYF
DNA: TGTGCCAGCACCGATACAGGGCCCTCTGGAAACACCATATATTTT
D: -
size: -
V: TRBV6-5
J: TRBJ1-3

CDR3: CASSLGGYSNQPQHF
DNA: TGTGCCAGCAGCTTAGGAGGGTATAGCAATCAGCCCCAGCATTTT
D: -
size: -
V: TRBV7-2
J: TRBJ1-5

CDR3: CASSSGDGNTIYF
DNA: TGCGCCAGCAGCAGTGGAGATGGAAACACCATATATTTT
D: -
size: few
V: TRBV5-1
J: TRBJ1-3

CDR3: CAWSGAGGNTIYF
DNA: TGTGCCTGGAGTGGTGCGGGAGGAAACACCATATATTTT
D: -
size: once
V: TRBV30
J: TRBJ1-3

CDR3: CASSLSGATEAFF
DNA: TGTGCCAGCAGCTTAAGCGGGGCCACTGAAGCTTTCTTT
D: -
size: -
V: TRBV7-3
J: TRBJ1-1

CDR3: CASSSQRGGLYNEQFF
DNA: TGTGCCAGCAGTTCTCAGCGGGGGGGCCTTTACAATGAGCAGTTCTTC
D: TRBD2
size: -
V: TRBV28
J: TRBJ2-1

CDR3: CASEKPGLKNIQYF
DNA: TGTGCCAGCGAAAAGCCGGGACTTAAAAACATTCAGTACTTC
D: -
size: -
V: TRBV28
J: TRBJ2-4

CDR3: CASSPRGGLGNQPQHF
DNA: TGTGCCAGCTCACCACGGGGGGGGCTTGGCAATCAGCCCCAGCATTTT
D: -
size: -
V: TRBV18
J: TRBJ1-5

CDR3: CASSSPTGHTEAFF
DNA: TGTGCCAGCAGTTCTCCAACAGGGCACACTGAAGCTTTCTTT
D: -
size: -
V: TRBV28
J: TRBJ1-1

CDR3: CASSRQEAYEQYF
DNA: TGTGCCAGCAGTAGACAGGAGGCCTACGAGCAGTACTTC
D: -
size: -
V: TRBV7-9
J: TRBJ2-7

CDR3: CTSSSRAGYGYTF
DNA: TGCACCAGCAGCTCCAGGGCGGGGTATGGCTACACCTTC
D: -
size: -
V: TRBV1
J: TRBJ1-2

CDR3: CARSHRYTEAFF
DNA: TGTGCCAGATCCCACAGATACACTGAAGCTTTCTTT
D: -
size: once
V: TRBV5-3
J: TRBJ1-1

CDR3: CASSQEGQGPWDEQYF
DNA: TGTGCCAGCAGCCAAGAGGGGCAGGGGCCCTGGGACGAGCAGTACTTC
D: -
size: few
V: TRBV3-1/TRBV3-2
J: TRBJ2-7

CDR3: CASSPIGQGAHEQYF
DNA: TGTGCCAGCAGTCCCATAGGACAGGGTGCCCACGAGCAGTACTTC
D: TRBD1
size: -
V: TRBV27
J: TRBJ2-7

CDR3: CAWIRTSVPYEQYF
DNA: TGTGCCTGGATCAGGACTAGCGTCCCCTACGAGCAGTACTTC
D: TRBD2
size: -
V: TRBV30
J: TRBJ2-7

CDR3: CASSLGLYNEQFF
DNA: TGTGCCAGCAGTTTGGGGCTCTACAATGAGCAGTTCTTC
D: -
size: -
V: TRBV28
J: TRBJ2-1

CDR3: CASYLPDRVDGYTF
DNA: TGTGCCAGCTATCTCCCCGACAGGGTCGACGGCTACACCTTC
D: TRBD1
size: -
V: TRBV28
J: TRBJ1-2

CDR3: CASRGRQRLTEAFF
DNA: TGTGCCAGCAGGGGCCGACAGAGGCTCACTGAAGCTTTCTTT
D: -
size: -
V: TRBV2
J: TRBJ1-1

CDR3: CASSQNSQETQYF
DNA: TGTGCCAGCAGCCAAAACAGCCAAGAGACCCAGTACTTC
D: -
size: few
V: TRBV14
J: TRBJ2-5